These 13 T cell receptor beta chains were sequenced from one sample in a study of blood T cell repertoires in COVID-19. Measured with immunoSEQ multiplex PCR; TCRdb has only the in-frame clones, and not every one. This sample has approximately 240,000 clones, with around nine tenths found just once. Sequencing used PBMCs or T cells enriched from blood (not recorded which). These receptor sequences come from a woman between 18 and 29 years old who had recovered from COVID-19.

J is TRBJ1-5 and V is TRBV19; 9 bases are shared with TRBD1. The CDR3 has 14 residues. With 6 bases clipped from V and 8 bases from J, the junction kept 8 bases outside the gene matches. The germline V gene has CDR1 LNHDA and CDR2 SQIVND (reference sequence). CDR3 amino acids: CASRYRQGGEPQHF. The CDR3 DNA sequence: TGTGCCAGTAGGTATAGACAGGGGGGTGAGCCCCAGCATTTT.

The DNA of the CDR3 is TGTGCCAGCAGCGGAACCGGCGTCAGGGGCTCGTCTCGGGAGCAGTACTTC. It is translated as CASSGTGVRGSSREQYF. J is TRBJ2-7 and V is TRBV4-2, with D possibly TRBD1 on 6 matching bases. Trimming shortened V by 5 bases and J by 7 bases, and 27 bases separated the two germline ends. Germline V lookup: CDR1 LGHNA, CDR2 YNFKEQ. The CDR3 length is 17 residues.

The chain couples TRBV18 to TRBJ2-1; TRBD2 is a possible D gene (6 bases). The CDR3 has 17 residues. The germline gives CDR1 KGHSH, CDR2 LQKENI. Trimming pared 4 bases from V and 0 bases from J, leaving 16 bases between. CDR3 in amino acids: CASSHTAGPSSYNEQFF. The CDR3 bases are TGTGCCAGCTCACATACCGCGGGGCCAAGCTCCTACAATGAGCAGTTCTTC.

This chain connects TRBV7-9 to TRBJ2-1; 7 bases fit TRBD1. From germline, CDR1 is SEHNR and CDR2 FQNEAQ (reference sequence). The length of the CDR3 is 17 residues. With 4 bases clipped from V and 3 bases from J, the junction kept 12 bases outside the gene matches. Written as DNA, the CDR3 is TGTGCCAGCAGCTCGAGGACAGGAGACGCGGTCTACAATGAGCAGTTCTTC. It encodes CASSSRTGDAVYNEQFF.

This chain connects TRBV2 to TRBJ1-4, with D possibly TRBD1 on 5 matching bases. Germline V gene data show CDR1 as SNHLY and CDR2 as FYNNEI. V lost 3 bases and J lost 0, with 14 bases in between. CDR3 length: 17 residues. For the CDR3, the DNA is TGTGCCAGCAGTGACCACGTGGACATCACAACTAATGAAAAACTGTTTTTT. Amino acids: CASSDHVDITTNEKLFF.

The V call is TRBV3-1 (or the pseudogene TRBV3-2), the J call TRBJ2-7, with 8 bases fitting TRBD2. Per the germline V gene, CDR1 is LGHDT and CDR2 is YNNKEL (reference sequence). This CDR3 is 13 amino acids long. V gave up 6 bases and J gave up 3 bases; unmatched junction bases: 4. The CDR3 DNA follows: TGTGCCAGCAGGCGAGGGACTAGCTACGAGCAGTACTTC. Translation: CASRRGTSYEQYF.

In this sample, this clone turned up once. The V gene is TRBV19, the J gene TRBJ2-1, with 9 bases fitting TRBD2. Germline V CDR1 and CDR2: LNHDA, SQIVND (reference sequence). The CDR3 totals 16 residues. Trimming at V came to 2 bases and at J to 9 bases, leaving 11 bases not matched to a gene. The CDR3 loop is CASSITGTSQSSEQFF. The CDR3 bases are TGTGCCAGTAGTATAACCGGGACTAGCCAATCCAGTGAGCAGTTCTTC.

The rearrangement uses TRBV2 and TRBJ2-5; D possibly corresponds to TRBD2 (6 bases). V was cut by 7 bases and J by 2 bases, with 23 bases left in between. Germline CDR1 and CDR2: SNHLY and FYNNEI. CDR3 length: 17 residues. The CDR3 reads CASNVPLEGTPQETQYF. DNA of the CDR3: TGTGCCAGCAATGTCCCCCTGGAGGGTACCCCGCAAGAGACCCAGTACTTC. Full variable domain (missing parts from reference TRBV2 and TRBJ2-5): EPEVTQTPSHQVTQMGQEVILRCVPISNHLYFYWYRQILGQKVEFLVSFYNNEISEKSEIFDDQFSVERPDGSNFTLKIRSTKLEDSAMYFCASNVPLEGTPQETQYFGPGTRLLVL.

The chain is built from TRBV7-3 and TRBJ1-6; the D gene is possibly TRBD1 (5 bases). Germline CDR1 SGHTA, CDR2 FQGTGA. CDR3 length: 14 amino acids. The V end was cut by 5 bases, the J end by 7 bases, with 12 bases between. DNA for the CDR3: TGTGCCAGCAGCCTATCAGGGAGGAATTCACCCCTCCACTTT. It translates to CASSLSGRNSPLHF.

The chain carries TRBV19 and TRBJ2-3, with D perhaps matching TRBD1 (6 bases). This CDR3 comprises 15 residues. The V and J ends lost 6 bases and 4 bases respectively, with 17 bases between them. Germline V gene data show CDR1 as LNHDA and CDR2 as SQIVND (reference sequence). CDR3 residues: CASRPTGSLSDTQYF. Here the CDR3 DNA reads TGTGCCAGTAGGCCTACAGGGTCACTCTCAGATACGCAGTATTTT.

The chain links TRBV5-5 to TRBJ1-1; 7 nucleotides agree with TRBD1. Losses at the gene ends were 5 bases for V and 5 bases for J; bases not matched to a gene: 9. This CDR3 comprises 14 residues. The germline V gene encodes CDR1 SGHKS and CDR2 YYEKEE (reference sequence). Written as DNA, the CDR3 is TGTGCCAGCAGGGAGGGGACAGAGTATACTGAAGCTTTCTTT. It yields the protein CASREGTEYTEAFF.

The chain carries TRBV28 and TRBJ2-1; 10 bases are a match to TRBD1. Germline CDR1 reads MDHEN; CDR2 reads SYDVKM. After removal of 7 bases from V and 10 bases from J, the junction contained 7 bases not matched to a gene. This CDR3 is 13 amino acids long. CDR3 nucleotides: TGTGCCAGCATGACAGGGGGCCGGGGAGAGCAGTTCTTC. Translating it yields CASMTGGRGEQFF.

The chain combines TRBV5-1 with TRBJ1-4; D might be TRBD1 (5 bases). The CDR3 runs 16 residues. From germline, CDR1 is SGHRS and CDR2 YFSETQ. V dropped 4 bases and J dropped 3 bases, with 16 bases sitting between them. The CDR3 is CASSNGGVGPNEKLFF. CDR3 DNA sequence: TGCGCCAGCAGCAATGGGGGGGTCGGACCTAATGAAAAACTGTTTTTT.